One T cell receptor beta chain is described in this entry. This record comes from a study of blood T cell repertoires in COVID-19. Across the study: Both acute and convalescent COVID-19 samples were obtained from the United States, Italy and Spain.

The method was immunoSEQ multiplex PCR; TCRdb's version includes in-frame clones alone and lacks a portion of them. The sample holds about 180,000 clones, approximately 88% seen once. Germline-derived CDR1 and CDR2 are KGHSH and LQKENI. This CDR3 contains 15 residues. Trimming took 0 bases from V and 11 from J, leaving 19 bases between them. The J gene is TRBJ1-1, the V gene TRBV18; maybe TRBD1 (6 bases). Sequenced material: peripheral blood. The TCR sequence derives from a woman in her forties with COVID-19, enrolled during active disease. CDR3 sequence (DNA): TGTGCCAGCTCACCACCGTATAGTCAGGGGAAGTCCGCTTTCTTT. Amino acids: CASSPPYSQGKSAFF.